The following is a T cell receptor beta chain sequence with its context. This table comes from immunoSEQ multiplex PCR, and its TCRdb copy is limited to in-frame clones, with some not included. The data show over 450,000 clones, roughly 74% seen once. The record originates from a study of shared T cell receptors in the human thymus. CDR3 size: 15 residues. Looked up from germline, CDR1 is SGHTA and CDR2 is FQGNSA. V was shortened by 9 bases and J by 2 bases, with 20 bases between the two germline ends. The same data also contributed to another study, on human thymus T cells. According to that study: Donors were healthy Finnish babies undergoing corrective operations for congenital heart defects. There appeared to be biased usage of V and J genes in thymic and blood repertoires. Thymic repertoires from unrelated individuals overlapped highly, related research reported.

The chain couples TRBV7-2 to TRBJ2-7; D may be TRBD1 (7 bases). The sequence was obtained from a boy under two years old with a congenital heart defect. The specimen was thymocytes. The CDR3 sequence is CASSPGGTVAYEQYF. In nucleotides, the CDR3 is TGTGCCAGTTCCCCGGGCGGGACAGTGGCCTACGAGCAGTACTTC.